This TCR beta chain was obtained from a study of T cell clusters in autoimmune cytopenias. This clonotype is medium-sized by frequency. Some 40,000 genome equivalents of blood DNA were amplified for TRB. CDR1 is MRHNA, CDR2 SNTAGT, per germline. The length of the CDR3 is 17 residues. TRB rearrangements were amplified by touch-down multiplex PCR with mixed TRB-A/B primers. TCRdb reprocessed the multiplex PCR reads, with one entry per CDR3 protein and no DNA. The sample has about 630 distinct CDR3 sequences. These same data were also listed under a study on T cell repertoires in aging, cancer and after chemotherapy. That work adds: Healthy donors lost TCR diversity with age mainly through richness, cancer patients through richness and evenness.

The sample consisted of peripheral blood. The chain employs TRBV6-4 and TRBJ1-2. This receptor was obtained from a human donor with chronic lymphocytic leukemia. The chain's CDR3 is CASSDSNLPRRNYGYTF.